This paragraph covers one T cell receptor (beta chain) sequence. This entry belongs to a study of blood T cell repertoires in COVID-19. Across the whole study: There were acute and convalescent COVID-19 samples, and they came from the United States, Italy and Spain. T cells, B-cell-depleted T cells, or PBMCs supplied cDNA or gDNA.

This CDR3 contains 13 residues. The germline CDR1 and CDR2 sequences are LNHDA and SQIVND (reference sequence). The trim removed 7 bases at V and 1 base at J, leaving 4 bases unmatched. Under the authors' procedure: The authors estimated nucleated cell counts from reference gene primer amplification. Sequencing was performed with immunoSEQ multiplex PCR; in TCRdb, only in-frame clones are kept and a portion is missing. V, J and clone size reflect that table, while D and trimming were determined from the DNA. The top ten hold approximately 0.66% of the sample, which has more than 200,000 clones, around nine tenths seen once.

The rearrangement uses TRBV19 and TRBJ2-7; 7 bases match TRBD2. The TCR sequence derives from a man aged 35-49 years with acute or convalescent COVID-19. The sample was peripheral blood. DNA of the CDR3: TGTGCCAGTAATGAGCGGGGATCCTACGAGCAGTACTTC. Encoded protein: CASNERGSYEQYF.